This TCR beta chain stems from a study of blood T cells in healthy people across ages. Study observations and caveats: Measured against age, TCR beta diversity per million T cells decreased in a roughly linear manner.

A J-beta primer mix and a sample-barcoded 5' primer were used in a second PCR of roughly 7 to 12 cycles. One entry per CDR3 protein results from TCRdb running MiXCR on the 5' RACE reads. Of 1.5 million to 2 million distinct CDR3 sequences listed, over 25% are singletons. As regards this clonotype: Its specificity is not known.

V shed 2 bases and J shed 9 bases, with 14 bases lying between them. CDR1 SGHTA and CDR2 FQGNSA come from the germline V gene. CDR3 size: 14 residues. The source is a woman aged 25 to 45 in good health. Sequencing used blood. The chain recombines TRBV7-2 with TRBJ2-1, with TRBD2 as a possible D gene (6 bases). As DNA, the CDR3 is TGTGCCAGCAGCTTATTGTGGCTAGCGAGTGAGCAGTTCTTC. As protein: CASSLLWLASEQFF.